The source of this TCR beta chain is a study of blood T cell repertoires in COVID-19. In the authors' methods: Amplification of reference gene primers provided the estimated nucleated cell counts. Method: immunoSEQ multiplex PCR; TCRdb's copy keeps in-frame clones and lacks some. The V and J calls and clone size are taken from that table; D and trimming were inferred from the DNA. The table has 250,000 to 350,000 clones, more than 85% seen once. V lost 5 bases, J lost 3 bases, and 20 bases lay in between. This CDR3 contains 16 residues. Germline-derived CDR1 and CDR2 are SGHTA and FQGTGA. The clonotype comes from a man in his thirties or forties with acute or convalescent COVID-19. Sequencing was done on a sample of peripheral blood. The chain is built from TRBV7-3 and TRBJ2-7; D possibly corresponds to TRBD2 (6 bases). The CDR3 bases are TGTGCCAGCAGCGCGGAGGGACCGGCCGGGAACTACGAGCAGTACTTC. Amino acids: CASSAEGPAGNYEQYF.